This T cell receptor beta chain originates from a study of PD-1 blockade in classical Hodgkin lymphoma. In every patient, relapse followed autologous stem cell transplantation, while exposure to brentuximab vedotin differed. Patients reached a best response of complete response, partial response or progressive disease. Measured with immunoSEQ multiplex PCR; TCRdb has only the in-frame clones, and not every one. The sample comprises some 18,000 clones, around 75% of which are singletons, and roughly 24% rests with the top ten. Study results and caveats: Patients excluded were those beginning nivolumab under 1 year after ASCT.

As for this clone: Antigen unknown.

Trimming at V came to 0 bases and at J to 5 bases, leaving 2 bases not matched to a gene. The length of the CDR3 is 14 residues. Germline CDR1 and CDR2: SGHRS and YFSETQ. The chain has TRBV5-1 and TRBJ2-1; 7 bases match TRBD2. The sequence was obtained from a human donor with classical Hodgkin lymphoma. This material consisted of peripheral blood mononuclear cells (PBMCs), taken at baseline. In nucleotides, the CDR3 is TGCGCCAGCAGCTTGGGACTAGCAGACAATGAGCAGTTCTTC. Translation: CASSLGLADNEQFF.